The source of this T cell receptor beta chain is a study of cytomegalovirus exposure and HLA in healthy donors. About the research overall: The roughly 120 validation repertoires used the same platform as the roughly 700 first-cohort repertoires (as reported by a later analysis).

Study-wide points: The classifier reportedly diagnosed cytomegalovirus status with high specificity and sensitivity.

Assay used: immunoSEQ multiplex PCR; TCRdb lists only in-frame clones, some missing. The repertoire holds around 150,000 clones, with around nine tenths as singletons. With regard to this clone: Antigen unknown.

J gave up 2 bases and V 2 bases, and 15 bases lay outside the gene matches. The CDR3 is 18 amino acids. This rearrangement joins TRBV5-3 to TRBJ2-5, with 7 positions matching TRBD2. TRBV5-3 is classed as an ORF, of uncertain function. The receptor comes from a woman aged 18-29 years in good health and CMV-seropositive. The source material was PBMCs. The CDR3 coding sequence is TGTGCCAGAAGCTTAATTGGCCCCGGACTAGTCGTTCAAGAGACCCAGTACTTC. Residues: CARSLIGPGLVVQETQYF.